This T cell receptor (beta chain) was identified in a study of T cell repertoires in cytomegalovirus infection. Turning to the study itself: CMV infection and matching HLA type were both indicated by public TCR beta signatures.

Each CDR3 protein gets one entry after TCRdb re-called the reads with MiXCR. Of about 57,000 distinct CDR3 sequences listed, 20% were seen once; the top ten hold around 70%. This clonotype occurred a few times. Antigen specificity is unknown. V lost 3 bases to trimming and J lost 3 bases; unmatched junction nucleotides: 0. In germline, CDR1 is MNHNS, CDR2 SASEGT. The CDR3 totals 15 residues. The source is a human donor in good health (CMV status not recorded). Some clones in this sample may be carry-over from other donors' samples. The V and J genes are TRBV6-1 and TRBJ2-1; 12 bases agree with TRBD2. This material consisted of CD8+ T cells from cultured PBMCs, taken from culture after CMV antigen stimulation. This CDR3 reads CASSETSGGYNEQFF. DNA of the CDR3: TGTGCCAGCAGTGAGACTAGCGGGGGCTACAATGAGCAGTTCTTC.